This T cell receptor (beta chain) was recorded in a study of shared clonotypes between healthy human individuals. The protocol was immunoSEQ multiplex PCR, while the TCRdb copy is restricted to in-frame clones and leaves out a portion. There are roughly 1,600,000 clones in the sample; approximately 98.5% occur only once, and 0.3% to 0.45% lies in the top ten. V was pared by 1 base and J by 3 bases, with 15 bases between. The CDR3 extends over 16 amino acids. Germline assignment: CDR1 MGHRA and CDR2 YSYEKL. The sequenced sample consisted of naive CD4+ T cells sorted from blood. Subset defined: CD45RA+ positively selected. The TCR originated in a man younger than 40 in good health. The chain has TRBV4-1 and TRBJ1-1, with D perhaps matching TRBD1 (5 bases). The CDR3 DNA follows: TGCGCCAGCAGCCAAGGGGTTCAGGGAGGGGACACTGAAGCTTTCTTT. Protein sequence: CASSQGVQGGDTEAFF.